This T cell receptor beta chain was recovered during a study of blood T cell repertoires in COVID-19. As for the study in general: Sites in the United States, Italy and Spain provided acute and convalescent COVID-19 samples.

How the authors handled the data: How many nucleated cells were present was estimated from reference gene primer amplification. Assay used: immunoSEQ multiplex PCR; TCRdb lists only in-frame clones, some missing. V, J and clone size were drawn from that table, and D and trimming were deduced from the DNA. The profile shows 60,000 to 85,000 clones, 70% to 90% of them singletons. The CDR3 extends over 12 amino acids. Trimming took off 4 bases at V and 4 bases at J, with 6 bases between the two ends. Germline assignment: CDR1 SNHLY and CDR2 FYNNEI. This chain links TRBV2 with TRBJ2-3; maybe TRBD2 (6 bases). Sequences were obtained from peripheral blood. The receptor was derived from a man aged 60 to 69 with COVID-19, enrolled during active disease. The CDR3 DNA sequence: TGTGCCAGCAGTGCGGGGGCAGATACGCAGTATTTT. It encodes CASSAGADTQYF.